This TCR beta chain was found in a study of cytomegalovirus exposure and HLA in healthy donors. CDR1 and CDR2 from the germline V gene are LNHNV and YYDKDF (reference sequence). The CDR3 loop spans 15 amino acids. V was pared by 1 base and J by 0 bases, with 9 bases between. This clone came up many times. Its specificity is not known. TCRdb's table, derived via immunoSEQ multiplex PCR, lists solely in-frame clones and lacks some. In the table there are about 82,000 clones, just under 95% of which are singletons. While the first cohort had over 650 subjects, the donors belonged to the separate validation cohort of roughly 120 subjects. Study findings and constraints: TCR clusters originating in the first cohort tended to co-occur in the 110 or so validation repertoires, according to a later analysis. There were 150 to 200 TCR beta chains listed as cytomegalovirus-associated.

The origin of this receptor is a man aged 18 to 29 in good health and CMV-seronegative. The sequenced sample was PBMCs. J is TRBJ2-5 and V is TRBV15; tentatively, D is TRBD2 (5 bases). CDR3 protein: CATSRGSGDQETQYF. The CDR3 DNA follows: TGTGCCACCAGCAGAGGATCCGGGGACCAAGAGACCCAGTACTTC.